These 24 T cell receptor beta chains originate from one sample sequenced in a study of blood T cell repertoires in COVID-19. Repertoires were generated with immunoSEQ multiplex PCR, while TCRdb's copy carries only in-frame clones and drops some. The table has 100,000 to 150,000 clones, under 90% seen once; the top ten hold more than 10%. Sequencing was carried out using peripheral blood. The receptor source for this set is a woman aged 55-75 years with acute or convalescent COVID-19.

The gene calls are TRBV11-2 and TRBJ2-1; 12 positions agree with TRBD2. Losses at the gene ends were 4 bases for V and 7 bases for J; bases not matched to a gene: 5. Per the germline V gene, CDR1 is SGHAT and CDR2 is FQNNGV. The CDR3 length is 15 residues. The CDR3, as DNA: TGTGCCAGCAGCTCGAGACTAGCGGGGGTTAATGAGCAGTTCTTC. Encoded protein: CASSSRLAGVNEQFF.

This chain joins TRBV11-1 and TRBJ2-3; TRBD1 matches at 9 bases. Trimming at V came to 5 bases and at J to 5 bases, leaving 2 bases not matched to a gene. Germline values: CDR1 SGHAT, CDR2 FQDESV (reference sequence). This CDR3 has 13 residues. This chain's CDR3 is CASSPGQGDTQYF. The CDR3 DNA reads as TGTGCCAGCAGCCCGGGACAGGGAGATACGCAGTATTTT.

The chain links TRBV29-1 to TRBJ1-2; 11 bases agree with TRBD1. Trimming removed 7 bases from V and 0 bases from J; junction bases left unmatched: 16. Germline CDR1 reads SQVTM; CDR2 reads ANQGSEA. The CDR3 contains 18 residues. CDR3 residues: CSAIPGQGVFFPNYGYTF. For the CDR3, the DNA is TGCAGCGCGATTCCGGGACAGGGGGTTTTTTTTCCTAACTATGGCTACACCTTC.

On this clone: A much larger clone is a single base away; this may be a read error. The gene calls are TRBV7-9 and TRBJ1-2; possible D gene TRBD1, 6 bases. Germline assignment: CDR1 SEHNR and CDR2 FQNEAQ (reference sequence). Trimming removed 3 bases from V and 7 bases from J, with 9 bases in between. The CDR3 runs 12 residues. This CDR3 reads CASSLGAFGYTF. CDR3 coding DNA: TGTGCCAGCAGCTTGGGGGCCTTTGGCTACACCTTC.

The CDR3 loop is CASSTKRSSYEQYV. CDR3 bases: TGTGCCAGCAGCACAAAGCGGAGCTCCTACGAGCAGTACGTC. The chain carries TRBV11-2 and TRBJ2-7; TRBD2 is a possible D gene (5 bases). Germline CDR1 and CDR2: SGHAT and FQNNGV. This CDR3 region has 14 residues. Trimming shortened V by 5 bases and J by 0 bases, and 11 bases separated the two germline ends.

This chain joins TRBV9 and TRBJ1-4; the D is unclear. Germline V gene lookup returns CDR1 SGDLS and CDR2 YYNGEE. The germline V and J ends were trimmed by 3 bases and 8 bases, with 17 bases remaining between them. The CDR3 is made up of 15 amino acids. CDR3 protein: CASSALLGRGEKLFF. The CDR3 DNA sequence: TGTGCCAGCAGCGCCCTTTTAGGACGAGGGGAAAAACTGTTTTTT.

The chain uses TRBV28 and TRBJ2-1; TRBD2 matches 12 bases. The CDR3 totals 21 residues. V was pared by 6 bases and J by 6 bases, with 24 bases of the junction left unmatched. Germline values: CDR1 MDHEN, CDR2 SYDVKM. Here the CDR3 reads CASSLPIGLAGRPTVTNEQFF. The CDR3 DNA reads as TGTGCCAGCAGCCTACCCATCGGACTAGCGGGGAGGCCCACAGTGACCAATGAGCAGTTCTTC.

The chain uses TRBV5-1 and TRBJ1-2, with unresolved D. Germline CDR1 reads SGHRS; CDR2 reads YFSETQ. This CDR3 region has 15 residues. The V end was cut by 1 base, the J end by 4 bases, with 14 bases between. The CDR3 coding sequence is TGCGCCAGCAGCTTGATACCAGAGGCGGGCTATGGCTACACCTTC. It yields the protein CASSLIPEAGYGYTF. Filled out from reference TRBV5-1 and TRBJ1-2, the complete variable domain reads KAGVTQTPRYLIKTRGQQVTLSCSPISGHRSVSWYQQTPGQGLQFLFEYFSETQRNKGNFPGRFSGRQFSNSRSEMNVSTLELGDSALYLCASSLIPEAGYGYTFGSGTRLTVV.

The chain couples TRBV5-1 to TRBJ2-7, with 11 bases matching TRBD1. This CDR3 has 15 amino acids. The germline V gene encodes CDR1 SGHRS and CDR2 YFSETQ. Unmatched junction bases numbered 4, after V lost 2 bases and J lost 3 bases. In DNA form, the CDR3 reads TGCGCCAGCAGCTTAACCGGGACAGGGGGCTACGAGCAGTACTTC. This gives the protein CASSLTGTGGYEQYF.

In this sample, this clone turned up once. CDR3 sequence reads: CASSMGGRTDTQYF. Here the CDR3 DNA reads TGTGCCAGTAGTATGGGAGGGCGCACAGATACGCAGTATTTT. The chain couples TRBV19 to TRBJ2-3, with 7 bases lining up with TRBD2. Per the germline V gene, CDR1 is LNHDA and CDR2 is SQIVND (reference sequence). The CDR3 has 14 residues. V lost 3 bases, J lost 1 base, and 1 base stayed unmatched.

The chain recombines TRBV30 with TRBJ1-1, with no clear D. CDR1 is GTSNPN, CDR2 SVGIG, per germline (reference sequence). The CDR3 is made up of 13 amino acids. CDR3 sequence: CAVAGRVNTEAFF. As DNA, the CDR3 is TGTGCTGTCGCGGGGAGGGTGAACACTGAAGCTTTCTTT.

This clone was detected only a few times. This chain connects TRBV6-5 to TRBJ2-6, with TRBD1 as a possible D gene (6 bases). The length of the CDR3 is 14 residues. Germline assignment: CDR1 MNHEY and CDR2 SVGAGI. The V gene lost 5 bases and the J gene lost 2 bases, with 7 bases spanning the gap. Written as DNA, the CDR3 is TGTGCCAGCAGTACAGGGACTGGGGCCAACGTCCTGACTTTC. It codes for CASSTGTGANVLTF.

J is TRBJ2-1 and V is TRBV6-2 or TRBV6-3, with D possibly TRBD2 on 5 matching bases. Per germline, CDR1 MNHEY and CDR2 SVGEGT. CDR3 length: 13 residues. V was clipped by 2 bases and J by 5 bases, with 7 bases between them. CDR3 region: CASSYGENNEQFF. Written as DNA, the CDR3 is TGTGCCAGCAGTTACGGGGAGAACAATGAGCAGTTCTTC.

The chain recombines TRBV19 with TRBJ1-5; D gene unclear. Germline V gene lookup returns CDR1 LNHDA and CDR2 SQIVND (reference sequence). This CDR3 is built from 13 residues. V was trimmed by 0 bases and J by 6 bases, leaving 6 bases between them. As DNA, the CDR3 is TGTGCCAGTAGTATAGAGGAGGGTCAGCCCCAGCATTTT. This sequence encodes CASSIEEGQPQHF.

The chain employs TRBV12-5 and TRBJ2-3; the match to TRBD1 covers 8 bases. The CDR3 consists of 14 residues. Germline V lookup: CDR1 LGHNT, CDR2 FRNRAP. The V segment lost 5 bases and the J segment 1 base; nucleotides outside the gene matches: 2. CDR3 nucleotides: TGTGCTAGTGGTCCGGGACAGGGCACAGATACGCAGTATTTT. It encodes CASGPGQGTDTQYF.

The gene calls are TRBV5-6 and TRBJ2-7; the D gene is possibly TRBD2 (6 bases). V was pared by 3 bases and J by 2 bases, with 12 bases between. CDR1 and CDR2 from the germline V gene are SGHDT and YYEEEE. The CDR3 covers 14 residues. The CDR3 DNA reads TGTGCCAGCAGCTCGAACGGGGGTGCCTACGAGCAGTACGTC. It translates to CASSSNGGAYEQYV.

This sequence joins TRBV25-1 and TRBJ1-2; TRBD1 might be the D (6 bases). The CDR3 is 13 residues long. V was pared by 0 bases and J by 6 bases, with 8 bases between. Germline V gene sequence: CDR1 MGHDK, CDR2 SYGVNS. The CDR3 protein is CASSEYWDNGYTF. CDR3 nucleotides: TGTGCCAGCAGTGAATATTGGGACAATGGCTACACCTTC.

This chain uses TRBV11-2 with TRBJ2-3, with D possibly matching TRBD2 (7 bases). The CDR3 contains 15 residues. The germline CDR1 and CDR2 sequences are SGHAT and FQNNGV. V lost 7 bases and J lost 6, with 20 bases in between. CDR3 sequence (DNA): TGTGCCAGCACGATTGAGGGGGGGTCTTTGGATACGCAGTATTTT. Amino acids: CASTIEGGSLDTQYF.

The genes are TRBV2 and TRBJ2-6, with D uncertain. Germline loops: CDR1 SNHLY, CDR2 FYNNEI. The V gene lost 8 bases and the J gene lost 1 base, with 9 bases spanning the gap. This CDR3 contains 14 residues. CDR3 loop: CASFLPSGANVLTF. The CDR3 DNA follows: TGTGCCAGCTTCCTACCATCTGGGGCCAACGTCCTGACTTTC.

The CDR3: CAWSGENQSPQHF. CDR3 sequence (DNA): TGTGCCTGGAGCGGGGAGAATCAGTCGCCCCAGCATTTT. The V gene is TRBV30, the J gene TRBJ1-5; no definite D call. Germline CDR1 reads GTSNPN; CDR2 reads SVGIG (reference sequence). V was trimmed by 3 bases and J by 9 bases, leaving 15 bases between them. The CDR3 sequence is 13 residues long.

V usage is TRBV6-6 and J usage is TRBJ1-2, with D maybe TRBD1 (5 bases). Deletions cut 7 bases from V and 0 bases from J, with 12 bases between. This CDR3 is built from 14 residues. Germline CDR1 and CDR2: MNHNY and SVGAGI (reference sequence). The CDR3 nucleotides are TGTGCCAGCAACTCCGACAGCTCTAACTATGGCTACACCTTC. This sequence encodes CASNSDSSNYGYTF.

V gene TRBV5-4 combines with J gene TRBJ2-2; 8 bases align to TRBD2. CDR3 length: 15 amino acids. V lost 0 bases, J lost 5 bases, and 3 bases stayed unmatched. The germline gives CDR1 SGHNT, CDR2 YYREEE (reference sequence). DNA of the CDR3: TGTGCCAGCAGCTTGGAGGTAGCGGGGACCGGGGAGCTGTTTTTT. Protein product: CASSLEVAGTGELFF.

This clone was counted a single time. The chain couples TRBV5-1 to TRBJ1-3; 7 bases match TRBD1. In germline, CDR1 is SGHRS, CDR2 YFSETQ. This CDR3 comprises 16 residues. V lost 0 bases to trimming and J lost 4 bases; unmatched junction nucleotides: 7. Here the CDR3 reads CASSLVEGAPGNTIYF. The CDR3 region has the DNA TGCGCCAGCAGCTTGGTAGAGGGGGCGCCGGGAAACACCATATATTTT.

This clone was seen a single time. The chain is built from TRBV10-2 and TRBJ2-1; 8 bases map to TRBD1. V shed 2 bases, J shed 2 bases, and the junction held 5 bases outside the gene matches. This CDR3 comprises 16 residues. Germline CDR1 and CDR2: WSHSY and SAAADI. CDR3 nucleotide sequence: TGCGCCAGCAGTGAGGAGGGACAGGCCCCCTACAATGAGCAGTTCTTC. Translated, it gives CASSEEGQAPYNEQFF.